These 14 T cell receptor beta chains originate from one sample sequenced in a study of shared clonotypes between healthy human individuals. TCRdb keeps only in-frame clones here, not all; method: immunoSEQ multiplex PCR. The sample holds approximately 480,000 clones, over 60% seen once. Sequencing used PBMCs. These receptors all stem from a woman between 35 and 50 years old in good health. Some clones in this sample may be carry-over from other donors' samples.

The CDR3 region is CASSPQMSDWHNEQFF. The CDR3 DNA follows: TGTGCCAGCAGCCCGCAAATGTCAGACTGGCACAATGAGCAGTTCTTC. The chain recombines TRBV7-6 with TRBJ2-1; the D is unclear. This CDR3 spans 16 amino acids. From germline, CDR1 is SGHVS and CDR2 FNYEAQ. Deletions cut 5 bases from V and 5 bases from J, with 19 bases between.

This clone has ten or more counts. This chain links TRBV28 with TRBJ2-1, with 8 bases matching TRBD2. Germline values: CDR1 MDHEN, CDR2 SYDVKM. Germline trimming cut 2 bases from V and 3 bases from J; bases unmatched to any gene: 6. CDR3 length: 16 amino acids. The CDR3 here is CASSLVGLVFYNEQFF. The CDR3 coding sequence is TGTGCCAGCAGTTTAGTGGGACTAGTATTCTACAATGAGCAGTTCTTC. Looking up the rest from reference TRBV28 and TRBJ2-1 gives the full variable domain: DVKVTQSSRYLVKRTGEKVFLECVQDMDHENMFWYRQDPGLGLRLIYFSYDVKMKEKGDIPEGYSVSREKKERFSLILESASTNQTSMYLCASSLVGLVFYNEQFFGPGTRLTVL.

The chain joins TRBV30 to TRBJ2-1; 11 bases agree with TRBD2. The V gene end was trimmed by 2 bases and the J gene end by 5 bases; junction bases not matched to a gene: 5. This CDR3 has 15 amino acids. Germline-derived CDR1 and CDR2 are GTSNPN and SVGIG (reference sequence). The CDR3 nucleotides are TGTGCCTGGAGTCCCGGGACTAGCGGAAACAATGAGCAGTTCTTC. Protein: CAWSPGTSGNNEQFF.

Here the CDR3 reads CASSPQGLNYGYTF. CDR3 nucleotides: TGTGCCAGCTCACCACAGGGCCTTAACTATGGCTACACCTTC. The chain couples TRBV18 to TRBJ1-2; no clear D. Trimming pared 1 base from V and 1 base from J, leaving 7 bases between. CDR3 length equals 14 residues. CDR1 and CDR2 (germline): KGHSH, LQKENI.

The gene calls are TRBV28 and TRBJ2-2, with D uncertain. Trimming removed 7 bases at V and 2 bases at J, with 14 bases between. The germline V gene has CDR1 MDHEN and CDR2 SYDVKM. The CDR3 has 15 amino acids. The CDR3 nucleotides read TGTGCCAGCAATCTTCTTGGAGCCAACACCGGGGAGCTGTTTTTT. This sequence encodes CASNLLGANTGELFF. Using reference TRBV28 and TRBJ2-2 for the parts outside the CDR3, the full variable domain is DVKVTQSSRYLVKRTGEKVFLECVQDMDHENMFWYRQDPGLGLRLIYFSYDVKMKEKGDIPEGYSVSREKKERFSLILESASTNQTSMYLCASNLLGANTGELFFGEGSRLTVL.

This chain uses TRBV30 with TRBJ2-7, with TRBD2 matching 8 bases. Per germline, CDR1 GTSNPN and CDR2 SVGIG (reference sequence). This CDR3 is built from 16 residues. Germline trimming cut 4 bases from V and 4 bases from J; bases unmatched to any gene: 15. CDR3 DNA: TGTGCCTGGAAGCAGCGGGAGACCCGGGGACAATACGAGCAGTACTTC. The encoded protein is CAWKQRETRGQYEQYF.

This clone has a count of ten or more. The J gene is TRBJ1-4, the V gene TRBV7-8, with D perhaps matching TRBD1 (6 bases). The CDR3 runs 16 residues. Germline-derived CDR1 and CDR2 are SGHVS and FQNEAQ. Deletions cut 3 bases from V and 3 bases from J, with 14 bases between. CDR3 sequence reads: CASSLGAGRANEKLFF. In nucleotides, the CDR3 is TGTGCCAGCAGCTTGGGGGCAGGGAGGGCTAATGAAAAACTGTTTTTT. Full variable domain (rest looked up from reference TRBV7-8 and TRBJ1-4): GAGVSQSPRYKVAKRGQDVALRCDPISGHVSLFWYQQALGQGPEFLTYFQNEAQLDKSGLPSDRFFAERPEGSVSTLKIQRTQQEDSAVYLCASSLGAGRANEKLFFGSGTQLSVL.

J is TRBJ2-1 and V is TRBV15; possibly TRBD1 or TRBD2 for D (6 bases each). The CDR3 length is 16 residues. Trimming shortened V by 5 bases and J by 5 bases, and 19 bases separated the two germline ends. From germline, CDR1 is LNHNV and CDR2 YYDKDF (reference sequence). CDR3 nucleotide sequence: TGTGCCACCAGCCTCCCGCCGGGGGCCCCAAACAATGAGCAGTTCTTC. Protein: CATSLPPGAPNNEQFF.

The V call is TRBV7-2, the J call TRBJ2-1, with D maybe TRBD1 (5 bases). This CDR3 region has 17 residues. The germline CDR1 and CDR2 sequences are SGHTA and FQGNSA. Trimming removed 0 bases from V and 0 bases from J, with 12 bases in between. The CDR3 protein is CASSLALGQGSYNEQFF. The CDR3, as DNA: TGTGCCAGCAGCTTAGCCCTCGGGCAGGGCTCCTACAATGAGCAGTTCTTC.

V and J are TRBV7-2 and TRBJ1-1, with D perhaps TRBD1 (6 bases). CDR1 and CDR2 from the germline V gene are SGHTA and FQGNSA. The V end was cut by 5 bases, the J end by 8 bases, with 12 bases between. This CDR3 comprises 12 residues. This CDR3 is CASSLFGGEAFF. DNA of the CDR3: TGTGCCAGCAGCCTTTTTGGGGGCGAAGCTTTCTTT. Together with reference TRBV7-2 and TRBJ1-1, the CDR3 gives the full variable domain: GAGVSQSPSNKVTEKGKDVELRCDPISGHTALYWYRQSLGQGLEFLIYFQGNSAPDKSGLPSDRFSAERTGGSVSTLTIQRTQQEDSAVYLCASSLFGGEAFFGQGTRLTVV.

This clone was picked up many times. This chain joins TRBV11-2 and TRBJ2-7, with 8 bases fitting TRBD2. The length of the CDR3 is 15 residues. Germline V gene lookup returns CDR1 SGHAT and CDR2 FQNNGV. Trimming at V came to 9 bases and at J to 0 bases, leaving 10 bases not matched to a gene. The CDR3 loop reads CASAGGAAPSYEQYF. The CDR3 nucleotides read TGTGCCAGTGCCGGGGGGGCCGCCCCCTCCTACGAGCAGTACTTC.

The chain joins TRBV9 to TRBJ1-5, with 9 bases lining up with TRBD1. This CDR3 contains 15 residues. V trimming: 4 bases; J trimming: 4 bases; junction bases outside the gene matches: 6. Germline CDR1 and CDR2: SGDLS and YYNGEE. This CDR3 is CASSRTGESNQPQHF. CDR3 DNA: TGTGCCAGCAGCCGGACAGGGGAGTCGAATCAGCCCCAGCATTTT.

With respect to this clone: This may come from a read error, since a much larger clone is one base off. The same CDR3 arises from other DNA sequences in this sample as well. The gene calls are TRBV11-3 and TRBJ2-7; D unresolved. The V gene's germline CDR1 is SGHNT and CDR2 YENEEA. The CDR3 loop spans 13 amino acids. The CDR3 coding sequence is TGTGCCAGCAGCCTATCTCCGAACTACGAGCAATACTTC. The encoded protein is CASSLSPNYEQYF.

The CDR3 DNA is TGCGCCAGCAGCCTACGACTAGCGGAAAACTACGAGCAGTACTTC. Translating it yields CASSLRLAENYEQYF. V usage is TRBV4-1 and J usage is TRBJ2-7; 9 nucleotides match TRBD2. CDR1 is MGHRA and CDR2 is YSYEKL in the germline V gene. The CDR3 spans 15 residues. Trimming at V came to 4 bases and at J to 3 bases, leaving 7 bases not matched to a gene.